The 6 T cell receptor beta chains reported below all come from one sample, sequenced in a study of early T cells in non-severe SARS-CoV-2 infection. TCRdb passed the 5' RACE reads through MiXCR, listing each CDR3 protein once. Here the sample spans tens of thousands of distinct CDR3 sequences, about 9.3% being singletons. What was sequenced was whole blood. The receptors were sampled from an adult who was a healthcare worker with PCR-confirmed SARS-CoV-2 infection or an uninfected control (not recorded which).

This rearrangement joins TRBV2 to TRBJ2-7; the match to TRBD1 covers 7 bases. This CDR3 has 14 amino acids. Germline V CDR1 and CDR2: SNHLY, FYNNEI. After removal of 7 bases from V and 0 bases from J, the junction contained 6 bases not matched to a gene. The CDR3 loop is CASNPTGSSYEQYF. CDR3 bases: TGTGCCAGCAATCCGACAGGGAGCTCCTACGAGCAGTACTTC.

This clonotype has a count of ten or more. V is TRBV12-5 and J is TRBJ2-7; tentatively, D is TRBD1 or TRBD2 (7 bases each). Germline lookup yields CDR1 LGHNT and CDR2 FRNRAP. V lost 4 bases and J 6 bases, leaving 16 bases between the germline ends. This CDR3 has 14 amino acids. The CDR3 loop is CASGSGEGASEQYF. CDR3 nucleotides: TGTGCTAGTGGTTCTGGGGAGGGGGCCAGCGAGCAGTACTTC.

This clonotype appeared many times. The DNA for the CDR3 is TGTGCCACCAGTGGGGGCTCGGGAACTTTACCTAGCACAGATACGCAGTATTTT. This codes for CATSGGSGTLPSTDTQYF. This chain uses TRBV24-1 with TRBJ2-3, with D perhaps assigned TRBD1 or TRBD2 (5 bases each). V dropped 5 bases and J dropped 0 bases, with 20 bases sitting between them. This CDR3 has 18 residues. CDR1 and CDR2 from the germline V gene are KGHDR and SFDVKD.

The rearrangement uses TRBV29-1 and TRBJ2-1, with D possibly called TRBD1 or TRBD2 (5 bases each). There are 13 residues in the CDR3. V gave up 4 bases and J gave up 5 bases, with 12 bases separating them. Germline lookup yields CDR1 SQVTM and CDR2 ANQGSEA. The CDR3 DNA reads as TGCAGCGTTGCTTCCGGGGACCACAATGAGCAGTTCTTC. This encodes CSVASGDHNEQFF.

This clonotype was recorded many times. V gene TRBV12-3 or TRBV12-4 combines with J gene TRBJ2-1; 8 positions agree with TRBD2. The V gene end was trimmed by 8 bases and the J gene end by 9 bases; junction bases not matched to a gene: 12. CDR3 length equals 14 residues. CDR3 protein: CASGRPGGQSEQFF. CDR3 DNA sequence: TGTGCCAGCGGGAGACCGGGGGGGCAGAGTGAGCAGTTCTTC.

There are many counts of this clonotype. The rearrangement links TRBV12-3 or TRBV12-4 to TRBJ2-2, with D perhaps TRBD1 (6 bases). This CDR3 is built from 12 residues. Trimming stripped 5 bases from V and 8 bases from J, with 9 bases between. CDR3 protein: CASSRGFGELFF. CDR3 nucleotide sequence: TGTGCCAGCAGTAGGGGGTTTGGGGAGCTGTTTTTT.